This is a list of T cell receptor beta chains from one sample in a study of control samples from healthy donors and cancer patients. This table comes from immunoSEQ multiplex PCR, and its TCRdb copy is limited to in-frame clones, with some not included. The sample records around 130,000 clones, 80% to 90% being singletons. Sequenced input: blood. These receptors were obtained from a man aged 50 or older in good health. Each CDR3 is given with its conserved first and last residue. The D gene is left open where the match is weak. Size values are once, few and many counts, or a class for expanded clones, and some rows have none.

d_gene: TRBD1
j_gene: TRBJ1-4
abundance: .
v_gene: TRBV29-1
CDR3aa: CSVHRGTGELFF
CDR3nt: TGCAGCGTTCATCGGGGGACAGGGGAACTGTTTTTT

d_gene: .
j_gene: TRBJ1-2
abundance: .
v_gene: TRBV6-5
CDR3aa: CASSPGPKGYTF
CDR3nt: TGTGCCAGCAGTCCAGGACCCAAGGGCTACACCTTC

d_gene: TRBD1
j_gene: TRBJ2-4
abundance: .
v_gene: TRBV6-2/TRBV6-3
CDR3aa: CASSSSRDRELAKNIQYF
CDR3nt: TGTGCCAGCAGTTCGTCCCGGGACAGGGAGCTAGCCAAAAACATTCAGTACTTC

d_gene: .
j_gene: TRBJ2-3
abundance: .
v_gene: TRBV7-8
CDR3aa: CASSLAWPDTDTQYF
CDR3nt: TGTGCCAGCAGCTTAGCCTGGCCCGACACAGATACGCAGTATTTT

d_gene: .
j_gene: TRBJ2-5
abundance: few
v_gene: TRBV14
CDR3aa: CASSPRQGRGETQYF
CDR3nt: TGTGCCAGCAGCCCAAGACAGGGGAGGGGAGAGACCCAGTACTTC

d_gene: TRBD2
j_gene: TRBJ2-1
abundance: .
v_gene: TRBV7-2
CDR3aa: CASRPPSGGAHNEQFF
CDR3nt: TGTGCCAGCAGACCCCCTAGCGGGGGGGCCCACAATGAGCAGTTCTTC

d_gene: .
j_gene: TRBJ1-5
abundance: once
v_gene: TRBV5-6
CDR3aa: CASSLRQSYSNQPQHF
CDR3nt: TGTGCCAGCAGCTTGCGGCAGTCCTATAGCAATCAGCCCCAGCATTTT

d_gene: TRBD1
j_gene: TRBJ1-1
abundance: .
v_gene: TRBV19
CDR3aa: CASTRQGANEAFF
CDR3nt: TGTGCCAGTACCCGACAGGGGGCGAATGAAGCTTTCTTT

d_gene: .
j_gene: TRBJ1-3
abundance: .
v_gene: TRBV27
CDR3aa: CASSDSEGKSTIYF
CDR3nt: TGTGCCAGCAGCGACTCAGAGGGGAAAAGCACCATATATTTT

d_gene: .
j_gene: TRBJ1-4
abundance: .
v_gene: TRBV4-1
CDR3aa: CASSRVVGTNEKLFF
CDR3nt: TGCGCCAGCAGCCGAGTCGTCGGAACTAATGAAAAACTGTTTTTT

d_gene: TRBD1
j_gene: TRBJ1-5
abundance: .
v_gene: TRBV30
CDR3aa: CVKGGDRGNQPQHF
CDR3nt: TGTGTCAAGGGGGGGGACAGGGGCAATCAGCCCCAGCATTTT

d_gene: .
j_gene: TRBJ1-5
abundance: .
v_gene: TRBV6-5
CDR3aa: CASSYKGPHQPQHF
CDR3nt: TGTGCCAGCAGTTACAAAGGGCCCCATCAGCCCCAGCATTTT

d_gene: .
j_gene: TRBJ2-2
abundance: few
v_gene: TRBV9
CDR3aa: CASSLRKGSSTGELFF
CDR3nt: TGTGCCAGCAGCCTCCGGAAGGGGTCGAGCACCGGGGAGCTGTTTTTT

d_gene: TRBD1
j_gene: TRBJ2-1
abundance: .
v_gene: TRBV11-2
CDR3aa: CASSLDQGQYYNEQFF
CDR3nt: TGTGCCAGCAGCTTAGATCAGGGACAGTACTACAATGAGCAGTTCTTC

d_gene: TRBD2
j_gene: TRBJ2-1
abundance: .
v_gene: TRBV3-1/TRBV3-2
CDR3aa: CASSQERGGYNEQFF
CDR3nt: TGTGCCAGCAGCCAAGAGCGGGGGGGGTACAATGAGCAGTTCTTC

d_gene: .
j_gene: TRBJ2-5
abundance: .
v_gene: TRBV5-1
CDR3aa: CASSSVQGNQETQYF
CDR3nt: TGCGCCAGCAGCTCCGTACAGGGAAACCAAGAGACCCAGTACTTC

d_gene: .
j_gene: TRBJ1-6
abundance: .
v_gene: TRBV18
CDR3aa: CASSPVGYYSYNSPLHF
CDR3nt: TGTGCCAGCTCACCGGTCGGATATTACTCCTATAATTCACCCCTCCACTTT

d_gene: .
j_gene: TRBJ2-7
abundance: .
v_gene: TRBV3-1/TRBV3-2
CDR3aa: CASSQAGESSYEQYF
CDR3nt: TGTGCCAGCAGCCAAGCGGGGGAGAGCTCCTACGAGCAGTACTTC

d_gene: TRBD1
j_gene: TRBJ1-2
abundance: .
v_gene: TRBV5-6
CDR3aa: CASSFVGGASSYGYTF
CDR3nt: TGTGCCAGCAGCTTTGTAGGGGGCGCTAGTAGCTATGGCTACACCTTC

d_gene: .
j_gene: TRBJ2-1
abundance: .
v_gene: TRBV19
CDR3aa: CASTLGRNEQFF
CDR3nt: TGTGCCAGTACCCTGGGACGGAATGAGCAGTTCTTC

d_gene: .
j_gene: TRBJ1-6
abundance: .
v_gene: TRBV2
CDR3aa: CASSEVGGRRYSPLHF
CDR3nt: TGTGCCAGCAGCGAAGTCGGGGGCCGTCGGTATTCACCCCTCCACTTT

d_gene: .
j_gene: TRBJ1-5
abundance: .
v_gene: TRBV20-1
CDR3aa: CSATWGQAQHF
CDR3nt: TGCAGTGCCACCTGGGGGCAGGCCCAGCATTTT

d_gene: .
j_gene: TRBJ1-1
abundance: .
v_gene: TRBV5-6
CDR3aa: CASSLGLSTEAFF
CDR3nt: TGTGCCAGCAGCTTGGGGTTATCCACTGAAGCTTTCTTT

d_gene: TRBD2
j_gene: TRBJ2-2
abundance: .
v_gene: TRBV5-1
CDR3aa: CASSRRTSATNTGELFF
CDR3nt: TGCGCCAGCAGCAGAAGGACTAGCGCCACGAACACCGGGGAGCTGTTTTTT

d_gene: .
j_gene: TRBJ1-1
abundance: .
v_gene: TRBV9
CDR3aa: CASSVDGNTEAFF
CDR3nt: TGTGCCAGCAGCGTAGATGGGAACACTGAAGCTTTCTTT

d_gene: .
j_gene: TRBJ1-6
abundance: once
v_gene: TRBV27
CDR3aa: CASSFRGIYNSPLHF
CDR3nt: TGTGCCAGCAGTTTTCGGGGAATCTATAATTCACCCCTCCACTTT

d_gene: TRBD1
j_gene: TRBJ1-2
abundance: once
v_gene: TRBV7-8
CDR3aa: CASSKTGQGYGYTF
CDR3nt: TGTGCCAGCAGCAAAACGGGACAGGGGTATGGCTACACCTTC

d_gene: TRBD1
j_gene: TRBJ1-2
abundance: .
v_gene: TRBV29-1
CDR3aa: CSGTTGEGYGYTF
CDR3nt: TGCAGCGGGACTACAGGGGAAGGGTATGGCTACACCTTC

d_gene: .
j_gene: TRBJ1-2
abundance: .
v_gene: TRBV3-1/TRBV3-2
CDR3aa: CASSRRNTFLYTF
CDR3nt: TGTGCCAGCAGCCGACGGAACACCTTTCTCTACACCTTC

d_gene: .
j_gene: TRBJ1-6
abundance: .
v_gene: TRBV6-6
CDR3aa: CASSYSRGSPLHF
CDR3nt: TGTGCCAGCAGTTACTCGCGGGGTTCACCCCTCCACTTT

d_gene: .
j_gene: TRBJ1-5
abundance: .
v_gene: TRBV15
CDR3aa: CATSRGQNSNQPQHF
CDR3nt: TGTGCCACCAGCAGAGGGCAGAATAGCAATCAGCCCCAGCATTTT

d_gene: .
j_gene: TRBJ1-1
abundance: .
v_gene: TRBV30
CDR3aa: CAWSHKRGTEAFF
CDR3nt: TGTGCCTGGAGCCATAAGAGGGGCACTGAAGCTTTCTTT

d_gene: TRBD1
j_gene: TRBJ1-1
abundance: .
v_gene: TRBV30
CDR3aa: CAWSRTGNTEAFF
CDR3nt: TGTGCCTGGAGTAGGACAGGGAACACTGAAGCTTTCTTT

d_gene: TRBD2
j_gene: TRBJ2-2
abundance: .
v_gene: TRBV5-1
CDR3aa: CASTKAGGPNTGELFF
CDR3nt: TGCGCCAGCACAAAAGCGGGGGGCCCGAACACCGGGGAGCTGTTTTTT

d_gene: .
j_gene: TRBJ1-1
abundance: .
v_gene: TRBV24-1
CDR3aa: CATSPGNTEAFF
CDR3nt: TGTGCCACCAGCCCCGGGAACACTGAAGCTTTCTTT

d_gene: TRBD1
j_gene: TRBJ1-1
abundance: .
v_gene: TRBV29-1
CDR3aa: CSVVVGGQAGINTEAFF
CDR3nt: TGCAGCGTTGTCGTAGGGGGACAGGCGGGGATCAACACTGAAGCTTTCTTT

d_gene: TRBD1
j_gene: TRBJ1-1
abundance: .
v_gene: TRBV7-2
CDR3aa: CASSLAQGQGTEAFF
CDR3nt: TGTGCCAGCAGCTTAGCGCAGGGACAGGGGACTGAAGCTTTCTTT

d_gene: TRBD1
j_gene: TRBJ1-4
abundance: once
v_gene: TRBV7-2
CDR3aa: CASSRRTGPNEKLFF
CDR3nt: TGTGCCAGCAGCCGGCGGACAGGGCCGAATGAAAAACTGTTTTTT

d_gene: .
j_gene: TRBJ2-7
abundance: .
v_gene: TRBV3-1/TRBV3-2
CDR3aa: CASSPWAVAYEQYF
CDR3nt: TGTGCCAGCAGTCCATGGGCCGTCGCCTACGAGCAGTACTTC

d_gene: .
j_gene: TRBJ1-4
abundance: .
v_gene: TRBV12-3/TRBV12-4
CDR3aa: CASSRNEKLFF
CDR3nt: TGTGCCAGCAGCCGTAATGAAAAACTGTTTTTT

d_gene: .
j_gene: TRBJ1-1
abundance: .
v_gene: TRBV6-2/TRBV6-3
CDR3aa: CASSYSPRLNTEAFF
CDR3nt: TGTGCCAGCAGTTACTCGCCCCGATTGAACACTGAAGCTTTCTTT

d_gene: TRBD2
j_gene: TRBJ2-2
abundance: .
v_gene: TRBV7-2
CDR3aa: CASSSLRGGAGGRTGELFF
CDR3nt: TGTGCCAGCAGCTCCCTCCGGGGCGGAGCGGGGGGGCGAACCGGGGAGCTGTTTTTT

d_gene: TRBD1
j_gene: TRBJ2-2
abundance: once
v_gene: TRBV19
CDR3aa: CASSMTGGNPTGELFF
CDR3nt: TGTGCCAGTAGTATGACAGGGGGGAACCCCACCGGGGAGCTGTTTTTT

d_gene: TRBD1
j_gene: TRBJ2-3
abundance: once
v_gene: TRBV5-1
CDR3aa: CASSLGTGGSTDTQYF
CDR3nt: TGCGCCAGCAGCCTAGGGACAGGGGGTAGCACAGATACGCAGTATTTT

d_gene: TRBD1
j_gene: TRBJ1-5
abundance: .
v_gene: TRBV27
CDR3aa: CASSFRGTGLNQPQHF
CDR3nt: TGTGCCAGCAGTTTTCGAGGGACAGGACTTAATCAGCCCCAGCATTTT

d_gene: .
j_gene: TRBJ1-4
abundance: .
v_gene: TRBV19
CDR3aa: CASSIGLGPATNEKLFF
CDR3nt: TGTGCCAGTAGTATAGGTCTGGGACCTGCAACTAATGAAAAACTGTTTTTT

d_gene: .
j_gene: TRBJ2-1
abundance: .
v_gene: TRBV5-1
CDR3aa: CASSLRANNEQFF
CDR3nt: TGCGCCAGCAGCTTGAGAGCAAACAATGAGCAGTTCTTC

d_gene: .
j_gene: TRBJ1-2
abundance: .
v_gene: TRBV4-1
CDR3aa: CASSQDVRSSNYGYTF
CDR3nt: TGCGCCAGCAGCCAAGATGTCCGGTCTTCTAACTATGGCTACACCTTC

d_gene: .
j_gene: TRBJ2-1
abundance: .
v_gene: TRBV7-2
CDR3aa: CASRSGLKNEQFF
CDR3nt: TGTGCCAGCAGATCCGGGCTAAAAAATGAGCAGTTCTTC

d_gene: .
j_gene: TRBJ1-1
abundance: few
v_gene: TRBV4-1
CDR3aa: CASSQDRGIAEAFF
CDR3nt: TGCGCCAGCAGCCAAGACAGGGGAATTGCTGAAGCTTTCTTT

d_gene: TRBD1
j_gene: TRBJ1-2
abundance: .
v_gene: TRBV25-1
CDR3aa: CASSDPGTGEGYGYTF
CDR3nt: TGTGCCAGCAGTGACCCAGGGACAGGGGAGGGCTATGGCTACACCTTC

d_gene: .
j_gene: TRBJ1-6
abundance: .
v_gene: TRBV19
CDR3aa: CASSIGEDSPLHF
CDR3nt: TGTGCCAGTAGTATAGGGGAGGATTCACCCCTCCACTTT